The clone carrying this T cell receptor beta chain showed up just a few times. It was with 60 Vbeta and 13 Jbeta primers that the PCR ran. Data came from immunoSEQ multiplex PCR; TCRdb stores just in-frame clones and leaves some out. The data contain more than 80,000 clones, around nine tenths of them singletons. V gave up 4 bases and J gave up 3 bases, with 18 bases separating them. Looked up from germline, CDR1 is GTSNPN and CDR2 is SVGIG (reference sequence). The CDR3 length is 15 residues. The sample comes from a study of cytomegalovirus exposure and HLA in healthy donors. The chain uses TRBV30 and TRBJ2-5; maybe TRBD2 (5 bases). Sequencing was carried out using PBMCs. The sequence was obtained from a man aged 30 to 45 in good health and CMV-seropositive. The CDR3 DNA follows: TGTGCCTGGAACCTAGCCCGGACCGAAGAAGAGACCCAGTACTTC. Its protein product is CAWNLARTEEETQYF. Complete variable domain (other parts from reference TRBV30 and TRBJ2-5): SQTIHQWPATLVQPVGSPLSLECTVEGTSNPNLYWYRQAAGRGLQLLFYSVGIGQISSEVPQNLSASRPQDRQFILSSKKLLLSDSGFYLCAWNLARTEEETQYFGPGTRLLVL.